What follows is one T cell receptor (beta chain) and its context. These data originate in a study of blood T cell repertoires in COVID-19. In the study overall: Spain, Italy and the United States supplied samples that represented acute and convalescent COVID-19. The cDNA or gDNA used as material had been derived from T cells, B-cell-depleted T cells, or PBMCs.

Study processing details: It was from reference gene primer amplification that nucleated cell counts were estimated. The protocol was immunoSEQ multiplex PCR, while the TCRdb copy is restricted to in-frame clones and leaves out a portion. V, J and clone size reflect that table, while D and trimming were determined from the DNA. This sample has roughly 200,000 clones, with around 84% found just once. Trimming at V came to 4 bases and at J to 4 bases, leaving 6 bases not matched to a gene. Germline CDR1 reads LGHDT; CDR2 reads YNNKEL (reference sequence). The CDR3 loop spans 14 amino acids. The specimen was PBMCs or T cells enriched from blood (not recorded which). This TCR was sampled from a woman aged 30 to 39 who had been exposed to COVID-19. The chain links TRBV3-1 (or the pseudogene TRBV3-2) to TRBJ2-5; 7 bases are shared with TRBD1. The CDR3 bases are TGTGCCAGCAGCCTCCAGACAGGGTCAGAGACCCAGTACTTC. It specifies CASSLQTGSETQYF.